The 18 T cell receptor beta chains given below trace back to one sample, sequenced in a study of glioma-infiltrating T cells. TCR alpha and beta CDR3 regions were amplified from RNA using iRepertoire nested multiplex PCR. MiXCR, run by TCRdb on the multiplex PCR reads, gives a single entry per CDR3 protein. The table includes 100,000 to 150,000 distinct CDR3 sequences, around 23% detected once. Material: glioma tissue, nonneoplastic brain tissue, or PBMCs (not recorded which). Receptors originate from a human donor with low-grade glioma or glioblastoma, undergoing nonglioma brain surgery, or in good health (not recorded which).

In its sample, this clonotype was seen many times. The chain uses TRBV11-2 and TRBJ2-7; D remains unclear. The CDR3 loop spans 14 amino acids. V lost 5 bases, J lost 0 bases, and 11 bases lay in between. Per the germline V gene, CDR1 is SGHAT and CDR2 is FQNNGV. The CDR3 reads CASSPSVISYEQYF. CDR3 in DNA: TGTGCCAGCAGCCCCTCGGTCATCTCCTACGAGCAGTACTTC.

This clonotype was seen ten or more times. The rearrangement uses TRBV2 and TRBJ1-5; 8 bases match TRBD1. This CDR3 spans 14 amino acids. J gave up 3 bases and V 3 bases, and 1 base lay outside the gene matches. Per the germline V gene, CDR1 is SNHLY and CDR2 is FYNNEI. The CDR3 protein is CASSDRGPNQPQHF. In DNA form, the CDR3 reads TGTGCCAGCAGTGACAGGGGGCCCAATCAGCCCCAGCATTTT.

Notes on this clonotype: A much more abundant neighbour one base away suggests this may be a read error. This chain connects TRBV27 to TRBJ2-3; D possibly corresponds to TRBD1 (6 bases). CDR1 is MNHEY, CDR2 SMNVEV, per germline (reference sequence). Trimming took 5 bases from V and 6 from J, leaving 21 bases between them. The CDR3 has 16 residues. CDR3 in DNA: TGTGCCAGCAGTCCTTCGGCAGGGGTTCAAATCGATACGCAGTATTTT. Translated: CASSPSAGVQIDTQYF.

This clonotype was detected ten times or more. The CDR3 sequence is CSATATSNSYEQYF. Written as DNA, the CDR3 is TGCAGTGCAACCGCGACATCCAACTCCTACGAGCAGTACTTC. J is TRBJ2-7 and V is TRBV20-1; no definite D call. Germline V lookup: CDR1 DFQATT, CDR2 SNEGSKA (reference sequence). The V gene lost 6 bases and the J gene lost 0 bases, with 15 bases spanning the gap. The length of the CDR3 is 14 residues.

This clonotype was found many times. V usage is TRBV20-1 and J usage is TRBJ1-5; D remains ambiguous. CDR1 and CDR2 (germline): DFQATT, SNEGSKA (reference sequence). This CDR3 region has 18 residues. Trimming stripped 1 base from V and 0 bases from J, with 19 bases between. CDR3 DNA: TGCAGTGCTAGAGGGATCGGACGGAGCTTCGTTAGCAATCAGCCCCAGCATTTT. Encoded protein: CSARGIGRSFVSNQPQHF.

As to this clonotype: This may come from a read error, since a much larger clone is one base off. This chain links TRBV28 with TRBJ1-1; D may be TRBD1 (6 bases). Trimming took off 5 bases at V and 1 base at J, with 17 bases between the two ends. The germline V gene has CDR1 MDHEN and CDR2 SYDVKM. The CDR3 consists of 16 residues. CDR3 nucleotides: TGTGCCAGCAGTCCCAGGGGTCCCTATGGGAACACTGAAGCTTTCTTT. This sequence encodes CASSPRGPYGNTEAFF.

A word on this clonotype: Just one base apart from a much larger clone, this may be a read error. This chain joins TRBV12-3 or TRBV12-4 and TRBJ1-6; 7 nucleotides line up with TRBD1. CDR3 length: 13 amino acids. CDR3 sequence reads: CASSLTGDSPPHF. DNA of the CDR3: TGTGCCAGCAGTTTAACAGGGGATTCACCCCCCCACTTT.

This clonotype was seen ten or more times. J is TRBJ1-1 and V is TRBV4-1; D is possibly TRBD1 (5 bases). V dropped 4 bases and J dropped 6 bases, with 9 bases sitting between them. Germline V gene sequence: CDR1 MGHRA, CDR2 YSYEKL. The CDR3 consists of 12 residues. The CDR3 DNA sequence: TGCGCCAGCAGCCGACCGGGACCTGAAGCTTTCTTT. Its translation is CASSRPGPEAFF.

This clonotype was recorded at least ten times. J is TRBJ1-6 and V is TRBV10-3, with D possibly TRBD1 on 5 matching bases. Trimming pared 0 bases from V and 10 bases from J, leaving 13 bases between. The CDR3 consists of 15 residues. Germline CDR1 reads ENHRY; CDR2 reads SYGVKD. The CDR3 here is CAISESTGTGSPLHF. The DNA for the CDR3 is TGTGCCATCAGTGAGTCGACGGGGACGGGATCACCCCTCCACTTT.

This clonotype was seen a few times. An end of the junction differs from the germline gene, which may be a read error. J is TRBJ2-3 and V is TRBV29-1; D unclear. CDR1 is SQVTM and CDR2 is ANQGSEA in the germline V gene. This CDR3 contains 14 residues. The CDR3 spells CSVEAIGGTNTQYF. CDR3 DNA sequence: TGCAGCGTTGAAGCCATCGGCGGCACAAATACGCAGTATTTT.

This clonotype appeared many times. The gene calls are TRBV19 and TRBJ1-4; D possibly corresponds to TRBD1 (5 bases). V lost 1 base and J lost 0, with 12 bases in between. Per germline, CDR1 LNHDA and CDR2 SQIVND (reference sequence). The CDR3 spans 17 residues. CDR3 nucleotide sequence: TGTGCCAGTAGTATAGTCACAGGAGCTGCAACTAATGAAAAACTGTTTTTT. Its protein is CASSIVTGAATNEKLFF. The full variable domain, completed using reference TRBV19 and TRBJ1-4, is DGGITQSPKYLFRKEGQNVTLSCEQNLNHDAMYWYRQDPGQGLRLIYYSQIVNDFQKGDIAEGYSVSREKKESFPLTVTSAQKNPTAFYLCASSIVTGAATNEKLFFGSGTQLSVL.

The chain couples TRBV6-5 to TRBJ1-2; D is perhaps TRBD1 (5 bases). CDR1 is MNHEY and CDR2 is SVGAGI in the germline V gene. The CDR3 runs 13 residues. Deletions cut 4 bases from V and 5 bases from J, with 11 bases between. CDR3 DNA sequence: TGTGCCAGCAGTTTCGGGGGGGTATATGGCTACACCTTC. Translated: CASSFGGVYGYTF.

This clonotype was recorded once. A read error may be the cause here, since a much bigger clone is one base away. This chain uses TRBV27 with TRBJ2-1; TRBD2 is a possible D gene (5 bases). The germline CDR1 and CDR2 sequences are MNHEY and SMNVEV (reference sequence). V gave up 7 bases and J gave up 10 bases, with 20 bases separating them. The CDR3 runs to 14 residues. The CDR3 sequence: CASIQEFVGGEQFF. DNA of the CDR3: TGTGCCAGCATCCAAGAGTTTGTAGGCGGGGAGCAGTTCTTC.

Ten or more counts support this clonotype. The chain carries TRBV7-2 and TRBJ2-7; D ambiguous. V shed 0 bases and J shed 5 bases, with 8 bases lying between them. The CDR3 sequence is 13 residues long. Looked up from germline, CDR1 is SGHTA and CDR2 is FQGNSA. The CDR3 nucleotides read TGTGCCAGCAGCTTAGCACCTCAAAACGAGCAGTACTTC. Translation gives CASSLAPQNEQYF.

This clonotype was seen repeatedly, ten times or more. This chain connects TRBV6-6 to TRBJ1-6, with 9 nucleotides matching TRBD1. CDR3 length: 17 residues. With 2 bases clipped from V and 9 bases from J, the junction kept 11 bases outside the gene matches. Looked up from germline, CDR1 is MNHNY and CDR2 is SVGAGI (reference sequence). The CDR3 DNA reads TGTGCCAGCAGTTACCATGGACAGGGGACAGAAATTTCACCCCTCCACTTT. Translation: CASSYHGQGTEISPLHF.

This chain uses TRBV5-1 with TRBJ2-2, with 7 bases matching TRBD1. The CDR3 length is 17 residues. Germline V CDR1 and CDR2: SGHRS, YFSETQ. J gave up 0 bases and V 0 bases, and 5 bases lay outside the gene matches. CDR3 nucleotide sequence: TGCGCCAGCAGCTTGGAGGGGGACAGACCGAACACCGGGGAGCTGTTTTTT. This encodes CASSLEGDRPNTGELFF.

This clonotype has a count of ten or more. The genes are TRBV4-3 and TRBJ1-5; D is undetermined. V was trimmed by 4 bases and J by 7 bases, leaving 11 bases between them. Germline CDR1 reads LGHNA; CDR2 reads YSLEER. The CDR3 is 13 amino acids. DNA for the CDR3: TGCGCCAGCAGCCCATCCCTTGGACAGCCCCAGCATTTT. Translating gives CASSPSLGQPQHF.

The chain combines TRBV10-3 with TRBJ2-7; 9 positions match TRBD1. Trimming took 4 bases from V and 6 from J; bases not matched to a gene: 13. In germline, CDR1 is ENHRY, CDR2 SYGVKD. The CDR3 runs to 16 residues. The CDR3 sequence is CAISGDGTGTICEQYF. CDR3 bases: TGTGCCATCAGTGGCGACGGGACAGGGACCATCTGCGAGCAGTACTTC.